This entry lists 26 T cell receptor beta chains sequenced from one sample in a study of blood T cells in healthy people across ages. A sample-barcoded 5' primer and a J-beta primer mix were used in a second PCR of about 7 to 12 cycles. TCRdb ran MiXCR on the 5' RACE reads and lists one entry per CDR3 protein. The sample holds roughly 1,100,000 distinct CDR3 sequences, about 23% seen once. This sample also belongs to another study, concerning T cells of mothers and their children.

The material sequenced was blood. These receptors all come from a girl aged 2-10 years in good health.

The rearrangement joins TRBV21-1 to TRBJ1-1. TRBV21-1 is a pseudogene locus. The CDR3 spans 11 residues. DNA of the CDR3: TGTGCCAGCAGCACAAGGGGGAAAGCTTTCTTT. The encoded protein is CASSTRGKAFF.

This chain connects TRBV9 to TRBJ1-1; D is possibly TRBD1 (5 bases). In germline, CDR1 is SGDLS, CDR2 YYNGEE. Trimming took off 3 bases at V and 6 bases at J, with 12 bases between the two ends. There are 13 residues in the CDR3. This chain's CDR3 is CASSAGLISEAFF. The CDR3 nucleotides read TGTGCCAGCAGCGCAGGGTTGATATCTGAAGCTTTCTTT.

Written as DNA, the CDR3 is TGCGCCAGCAGCCTTCCCAAGAACAGGGTTTCCTACGAGCAGTACTTC. Protein: CASSLPKNRVSYEQYF. The chain has TRBV4-3 and TRBJ2-7, with D maybe TRBD1 (6 bases). Germline CDR1 LGHNA, CDR2 YSLEER. Trimming cost V 4 bases and J 1 base, with 17 bases left between them. The CDR3 covers 16 residues.

In this sample, this clonotype turned up many times. The V call is TRBV4-3, the J call TRBJ2-5; D gene ambiguous. There are 14 residues in the CDR3. Trimming removed 1 base at V and 1 base at J, with 7 bases between. The germline V gene has CDR1 LGHNA and CDR2 YSLEER. This CDR3 is CASSQVPGQETQYF. The DNA for the CDR3 is TGCGCCAGCAGCCAAGTCCCAGGCCAAGAGACCCAGTACTTC.

This clonotype was picked up a small number of times. The chain joins TRBV2 to TRBJ2-1, with TRBD2 matching 7 bases. V lost 11 bases, J lost 4 bases, and 8 bases stayed unmatched. The V gene's germline CDR1 is SNHLY and CDR2 FYNNEI. This CDR3 has 13 amino acids. As DNA, the CDR3 is TGTGCCGGGAGCGGGGATGGGTACAATGAGCAGTTCTTC. Translation: CAGSGDGYNEQFF.

The chain joins TRBV6-4 to TRBJ2-5; 9 bases are shared with TRBD2. There are 15 residues in the CDR3. Germline-derived CDR1 and CDR2 are MRHNA and SNTAGT. The V and J ends lost 3 bases and 5 bases, in that order; junction bases with no gene match: 7. The CDR3 DNA follows: TGTGCCAGCAGTGAGCAAGCGGGGGGAAGGGAGACCCAGTACTTC. This gives the protein CASSEQAGGRETQYF.

This clonotype was counted only a few times. This sequence joins TRBV5-5 and TRBJ2-5; D gene ambiguous. TRBJ2-7 explains the end of the DNA better; the J call may be wrong. The germline CDR1 and CDR2 sequences are SGHKS and YYEKEE (reference sequence). The CDR3 loop spans 14 amino acids. This CDR3 is CASSPQRNPYEQYF. CDR3 sequence (DNA): TGTGCCAGCAGCCCGCAAAGAAACCCCTACGAGCAGTACTTC.

This chain uses TRBV5-1 with TRBJ2-1; possibly TRBD1 for D (6 bases). CDR3 length equals 15 residues. Trimming took 3 bases from V and 6 from J, leaving 16 bases between them. The germline V gene has CDR1 SGHRS and CDR2 YFSETQ. The CDR3 here is CASSSEYRVGNEQFF. CDR3 in DNA: TGCGCCAGCAGCTCGGAATACAGGGTAGGCAATGAGCAGTTCTTC.

The chain recombines TRBV9 with TRBJ1-2; D remains unclear. CDR3 length equals 15 residues. Germline V CDR1 and CDR2: SGDLS, YYNGEE. V was shortened by 0 bases and J by 0 bases, with 9 bases between the two germline ends. The CDR3 bases are TGTGCCAGCAGCGTAGTCGCAGGCCCTAACTATGGCTACACCTTC. Its protein is CASSVVAGPNYGYTF.

V usage is TRBV2 and J usage is TRBJ1-1; 7 positions match TRBD1. The CDR3 totals 13 residues. CDR1 is SNHLY and CDR2 is FYNNEI in the germline V gene. Germline trimming cut 10 bases from V and 12 bases from J; bases unmatched to any gene: 17. CDR3 sequence (DNA): TGTGCCACGCAAGAAACAGGGGCACCGAGAACTTTCTTT. It codes for CATQETGAPRTFF.

V gene TRBV5-1 combines with J gene TRBJ1-5; D is uncertain. This CDR3 is built from 15 residues. Germline CDR1 is SGHRS and CDR2 is YFSETQ. The V and J ends lost 0 bases and 3 bases respectively, with 10 bases between them. The CDR3 DNA reads as TGCGCCAGCAGCTTGGTACCCGACTCCAATCAGCCCCAGCATTTT. It encodes CASSLVPDSNQPQHF.

The chain combines TRBV5-5 with TRBJ2-7, with D hard to call. The V end was cut by 3 bases, the J end by 3 bases, with 16 bases between. This CDR3 has 15 residues. The germline V gene has CDR1 SGHKS and CDR2 YYEKEE (reference sequence). The CDR3 nucleotides read TGTGCCAGCAGCTGGGTTGAGGCAGCGAGCTACGAGCAGTACTTC. This codes for CASSWVEAASYEQYF.

Concerning this clonotype itself: Compared with germline, one end of the junction differs, possibly owing to a read error. The genes are TRBV7-2 and TRBJ1-4, with TRBD1 matching over 9 bases. The CDR3 runs 14 residues. Per the germline V gene, CDR1 is SGHTA and CDR2 is FQGNSA. This CDR3 is CASRQGALNEKLFF. CDR3 in DNA: TGTGCCAGCAGACAGGGGGCTCTTAATGAAAAGCTGTTTTTT. The full variable domain, in which reference TRBV7-2 and TRBJ1-4 provide the parts outside the CDR3, is GAGVSQSPSNKVTEKGKDVELRCDPISGHTALYWYRQSLGQGLEFLIYFQGNSAPDKSGLPSDRFSAERTGGSVSTLTIQRTQQEDSAVYLCASRQGALNEKLFFGSGTQLSVL.

The sample holds a few counts of this clonotype. The chain carries TRBV2 and TRBJ1-4, with D perhaps matching TRBD1 (5 bases). From germline, CDR1 is SNHLY and CDR2 FYNNEI. This CDR3 contains 16 residues. V lost 3 bases to trimming and J lost 8 bases, with 19 bases between them. CDR3 nucleotide sequence: TGTGCCAGCAGTGATCTGGCGGGACGGGGAGACGAAAAACTGTTTTTT. Its translation: CASSDLAGRGDEKLFF.

The V call is TRBV11-1, the J call TRBJ2-5, with 9 bases that match TRBD2. The better agreement between TRBJ2-7 and the DNA end casts doubt on the J call. The CDR3 length is 21 residues. CDR1 SGHAT and CDR2 FQDESV come from the germline V gene (reference sequence). The CDR3 protein is CASSLEFRVGSGSRKYYEQYF. CDR3 DNA sequence: TGTGCCAGCAGCTTAGAATTTCGGGTTGGTAGCGGGAGCCGGAAATACTACGAGCAGTACTTC.

As regards this clonotype: A junction boundary mismatches the germline segment, possibly from a read error. The V gene is TRBV4-3, the J gene TRBJ2-1; TRBD2 might be the D (6 bases). Germline V gives CDR1 LGHNA, CDR2 YSLEER. This CDR3 has 16 amino acids. CDR3 DNA sequence: TGCGCCAGCAGTCGTATGGCGACTAGTGAAGTAAATGGGCAGTTCTTC. It translates to CASSRMATSEVNGQFF.

Note on this clonotype: The final CDR3 position lacks the conserved phenylalanine or tryptophan, pointing to a likely read error. The gene calls are TRBV24-1 and TRBJ2-5; TRBD1 matches 11 bases. Germline CDR1 and CDR2: KGHDR and SFDVKD. CDR3 length: 16 amino acids. Unmatched junction bases numbered 8, after V lost 5 bases and J lost 4 bases. As DNA, the CDR3 is TGTGCCACCAGTGTCGGGACAGGGGGTAATGGAGAGACCCAGTACCTC. Its protein product is CATSVGTGGNGETQYL.

This clonotype was counted only a few times. V is TRBV5-1 and J is TRBJ1-1; D remains unclear. The V end was cut by 0 bases, the J end by 0 bases, with 6 bases between. Germline V CDR1 and CDR2: SGHRS, YFSETQ. This CDR3 region has 14 residues. For the CDR3, the DNA is TGCGCCAGCAGCTTGGGGAACATGAACACTGAAGCTTTCTTT. It is translated as CASSLGNMNTEAFF.

V is TRBV2 and J is TRBJ2-5; D might be TRBD2 (5 bases). The DNA end lines up better with TRBJ2-7; the J call may be wrong. Germline CDR1 SNHLY, CDR2 FYNNEI. This CDR3 spans 15 amino acids. The CDR3 nucleotides read TGTGCCAGCCGTCTAAGCGGAAGGAGCTCCTACGAGCAGTACTTC. This gives the protein CASRLSGRSSYEQYF.

This clonotype was seen more than once but under ten times. The chain recombines TRBV9 with TRBJ2-7; TRBD1 matches 10 bases. Germline V gene lookup returns CDR1 SGDLS and CDR2 YYNGEE. The junction had 7 bases not matched to a gene; V was cut back by 4 bases and J by 0 bases. The CDR3 runs to 16 residues. Here the CDR3 reads CASSPGTGDSSYEQYF. The DNA of the CDR3 is TGTGCCAGCAGCCCCGGGACAGGGGACAGCTCCTACGAGCAGTACTTC.

The chain has TRBV3-1 and TRBJ1-1; a weak D match, TRBD1 (5 bases). Trimming removed 0 bases from V and 5 bases from J, with 13 bases in between. Germline V CDR1 and CDR2: LGHDT, YNNKEL (reference sequence). This CDR3 comprises 15 residues. The CDR3 is CASSQDPSGATEAFF. The DNA of the CDR3 is TGTGCCAGCAGCCAAGATCCGAGTGGGGCTACTGAAGCTTTCTTT.

Concerning this clonotype itself: At one boundary the junction diverges from the germline segment, which might be a read error. The V call is TRBV29-1, the J call TRBJ2-1; TRBD2 matches at 7 bases. The CDR3 contains 17 residues. CDR1 and CDR2 from the germline V gene are SQVTM and ANQGSEA. The CDR3 spells CSASILAIWGSYSEQFF. The DNA of the CDR3 is TGCAGCGCTTCGATACTAGCGATTTGGGGGTCCTACAGTGAGCAGTTCTTC.

The chain is built from TRBV28 and TRBJ1-1; D ambiguous. The length of the CDR3 is 12 residues. The ends were cut back, 3 bases at V and 7 bases at J, with 9 bases in the middle. The germline CDR1 and CDR2 sequences are MDHEN and SYDVKM. The CDR3 nucleotides are TGTGCCAGCAGTTTCGCAGGAGGTGAAGCTTTCTTT. Its translation is CASSFAGGEAFF.

V gene TRBV7-2 combines with J gene TRBJ2-2; the D is unclear. Looked up from germline, CDR1 is SGHTA and CDR2 is FQGNSA. The CDR3 is 13 residues long. Trimming left V 5 bases short and J 4 bases short, with 8 bases between. CDR3 sequence: CASSEISTGELFF. CDR3 sequence (DNA): TGTGCCAGCAGCGAAATTTCCACCGGGGAGCTGTTTTTT. The complete variable domain, with remaining parts taken from reference TRBV7-2 and TRBJ2-2, reads GAGVSQSPSNKVTEKGKDVELRCDPISGHTALYWYRQSLGQGLEFLIYFQGNSAPDKSGLPSDRFSAERTGGSVSTLTIQRTQQEDSAVYLCASSEISTGELFFGEGSRLTVL.

The CDR3 region is CASGLGWKQYF. CDR3 nucleotide sequence: TGTGCTAGTGGTTTGGGCTGGAAGCAGTACTTC. The genes are TRBV12-5 and TRBJ2-7; no clear D gene. Between the trimmed V and J ends, which lost 1 base and 8 bases, there was a span of 6 bases. The CDR3 spans 11 residues. Germline values: CDR1 LGHNT, CDR2 FRNRAP.

This clonotype was counted only a few times. The gene calls are TRBV6-1 and TRBJ1-6; the match to TRBD1 covers 8 bases. The CDR3 runs to 16 residues. Germline loops: CDR1 MNHNS, CDR2 SASEGT. Trimming at V came to 8 bases and at J to 8 bases, leaving 14 bases not matched to a gene. CDR3 residues: CASRRWEDREDSPLHF. The CDR3 coding sequence is TGTGCCAGCCGTCGTTGGGAGGACAGGGAAGATTCACCCCTCCACTTT.